A single sample gave rise to the 29 T cell receptor beta chains below, sequenced in a study of blood T cells in healthy people across ages. Alongside a J-beta primer mix, a sample-barcoded 5' primer served in a second PCR lasting about 6 to 11 cycles. TCRdb re-called the 5' RACE reads through MiXCR, storing one row per CDR3 protein. The repertoire includes approximately 800,000 distinct CDR3 sequences, 56% of them detected once, and around 24% sits in the top ten. The material sequenced was blood. The receptor source for this set is a man aged 40-49 years in good health.

This clonotype was seen more than once but under ten times. The chain recombines TRBV6-1 with TRBJ2-3; D not certain. V was clipped by 3 bases and J by 3 bases, with 7 bases between them. The CDR3 runs 13 residues. Germline V gene sequence: CDR1 MNHNS, CDR2 SASEGT. The CDR3 DNA reads TGTGCCAGCAGTGAGACCTGGACAGATACGCAGTATTTT. Amino acids: CASSETWTDTQYF.

This clonotype occurred a few times. The gene calls are TRBV6-1 and TRBJ2-3; 8 bases line up with TRBD1. The CDR3 is 17 residues long. Per germline, CDR1 MNHNS and CDR2 SASEGT. V dropped 5 bases and J dropped 1; count of bases not matched to a gene: 11. The CDR3 DNA reads as TGTGCCAGCAGTCGCGGGCGACAGGGGCTACGCACAGATACGCAGTATTTT. Protein: CASSRGRQGLRTDTQYF.

The J gene is TRBJ2-7, the V gene TRBV3-1; D is uncertain. With the DNA end fitting TRBJ2-5 better, the J assignment may be wrong. CDR1 and CDR2 (germline): LGHDT, YNNKEL (reference sequence). This CDR3 comprises 10 residues. The CDR3 here is CASGVETQYF. The DNA for the CDR3 is TGTGCCAGCGGGGTGGAGACCCAGTACTTC.

The V call is TRBV5-4, the J call TRBJ2-3, with TRBD2 identical over 12 bases. The CDR3 has 17 amino acids. CDR1 is SGHNT, CDR2 YYREEE, per germline (reference sequence). V lost 2 bases and J lost 2; bases outside the gene matches: 6. CDR3 sequence (DNA): TGTGCCAGCAGCTTCTCCGCTAGCGGGAGGGCCACAGATACGCAGTATTTT. Encoded protein: CASSFSASGRATDTQYF.

The gene calls are TRBV5-1 and TRBJ2-3; the D gene is possibly TRBD1 (6 bases). CDR3 length: 16 residues. V was pared by 7 bases and J by 4 bases, with 22 bases between. CDR1 is SGHRS, CDR2 YFSETQ, per germline. CDR3 protein: CASQRDTSRPPDTQYF. The CDR3 DNA is TGCGCCAGCCAACGGGACACTTCGAGGCCTCCAGATACGCAGTATTTT.

CDR3 in amino acids: CASEWRRGNEKLFF. As DNA, the CDR3 is TGTGCCAGCGAGTGGAGGAGGGGGAATGAAAAACTGTTTTTT. The chain links TRBV6-1 to TRBJ1-4; the D gene is possibly TRBD1 (6 bases). The CDR3 is 14 residues long. Trimming stripped 8 bases from V and 5 bases from J, with 15 bases between. CDR1 is MNHNS, CDR2 SASEGT, per germline.

This chain uses TRBV29-1 with TRBJ2-5; TRBD1 aligns across 7 bases. The junction had 7 bases not matched to a gene; V was cut back by 6 bases and J by 3 bases. CDR3 length equals 13 residues. Germline-derived CDR1 and CDR2 are SQVTM and ANQGSEA. The CDR3 DNA follows: TGCAGCGTCGCGCCCGGGACAGAAGAGACCCAGTACTTC. Amino acids: CSVAPGTEETQYF.

The chain recombines TRBV29-1 with TRBJ1-2, with D possibly being TRBD1 (6 bases). Trimming removed 4 bases at V and 4 bases at J, with 16 bases between. The CDR3 sequence is 14 residues long. Germline CDR1 and CDR2: SQVTM and ANQGSEA. The chain's CDR3 is CSVGQGQSAYGYTF. The CDR3, as DNA: TGCAGCGTTGGGCAGGGGCAGTCCGCCTATGGCTACACCTTC.

The chain recombines TRBV27 with TRBJ2-3; 10 bases match TRBD2. CDR1 is MNHEY, CDR2 SMNVEV, per germline (reference sequence). The CDR3 loop spans 17 amino acids. The V gene end was trimmed by 4 bases and the J gene end by 5 bases; junction bases not matched to a gene: 12. CDR3 sequence reads: CASSSQILAGEVDTQYF. The DNA for the CDR3 is TGTGCCAGCAGTTCCCAGATCCTAGCGGGAGAGGTAGATACGCAGTATTTT.

The genes are TRBV7-9 and TRBJ2-7, with TRBD2 matching 8 bases. V lost 5 bases and J lost 2; bases outside the gene matches: 8. The CDR3 runs to 15 residues. Per the germline V gene, CDR1 is SEHNR and CDR2 is FQNEAQ (reference sequence). Written as DNA, the CDR3 is TGTGCCAGCAGCAACCCGACTAGCGACACCTACGAGCAGTACTTC. Protein product: CASSNPTSDTYEQYF. Combining the CDR3 with reference TRBV7-9 and TRBJ2-7 gives the whole variable domain DTGVSQNPRHKITKRGQNVTFRCDPISEHNRLYWYRQTLGQGPEFLTYFQNEAQLEKSRLLSDRFSAERPKGSFSTLEIQRTEQGDSAMYLCASSNPTSDTYEQYFGPGTRLTVT.

The V call is TRBV5-1, the J call TRBJ2-5, with 8 bases that match TRBD2. J gave up 7 bases and V 0 bases, and 11 bases lay outside the gene matches. Per the germline V gene, CDR1 is SGHRS and CDR2 is YFSETQ. The CDR3 covers 16 residues. CDR3 coding DNA: TGCGCCAGCAGCTTGGTTATTAGCGGGGCCAAAGGGACCCAGTACTTC. It codes for CASSLVISGAKGTQYF.

This clonotype was observed a handful of times. The rearrangement uses TRBV11-2 and TRBJ2-7; 7 positions match TRBD1. The V gene's germline CDR1 is SGHAT and CDR2 FQNNGV. CDR3 size: 13 residues. J gave up 6 bases and V 1 base, and 3 bases lay outside the gene matches. The CDR3 DNA follows: TGTGCCAGCAGCTTAGTCAACAGGGGCGAGCAGTACTTC. It codes for CASSLVNRGEQYF.

This clonotype has just a few counts. The J gene is TRBJ2-1, the V gene TRBV7-2; 16 positions agree with TRBD2. The V gene end was trimmed by 5 bases and the J gene end by 10 bases; junction bases not matched to a gene: 11. Germline V gene lookup returns CDR1 SGHTA and CDR2 FQGNSA. This CDR3 contains 17 residues. CDR3 region: CASSAPGLAGGPQEQFF. CDR3 nucleotide sequence: TGTGCCAGCAGCGCACCGGGACTAGCGGGAGGGCCCCAAGAGCAGTTCTTC.

V is TRBV20-1 and J is TRBJ1-5; 8 bases are shared with TRBD1. After removal of 5 bases from V and 5 bases from J, the junction contained 8 bases not matched to a gene. Germline CDR1 DFQATT, CDR2 SNEGSKA (reference sequence). The CDR3 covers 14 residues. CDR3 loop: CSAGAGGVDQPQHF. The DNA for the CDR3 is TGCAGTGCTGGGGCAGGGGGCGTGGATCAGCCCCAGCATTTT.

The chain combines TRBV20-1 with TRBJ2-2; 10 positions match TRBD2. The germline CDR1 and CDR2 sequences are DFQATT and SNEGSKA (reference sequence). V shed 6 bases, J shed 7 bases, and the junction held 17 bases outside the gene matches. This CDR3 spans 17 amino acids. The CDR3 loop reads CSANGGRLAGAHGELFF. As DNA, the CDR3 is TGCAGTGCCAACGGGGGTCGGCTAGCGGGGGCCCACGGGGAGCTGTTTTTT.

Worth noting for this clonotype: This may stem from a read error, because a much larger clone lies one nucleotide away. CDR3 in amino acids: CACSLVAGGPDTQYF. As DNA, the CDR3 is TGTGCCTGCAGCTTAGTAGCGGGGGGACCGGATACGCAGTATTTT. The J gene is TRBJ2-3, the V gene TRBV7-2; 10 nucleotides align to TRBD2. Germline CDR1 reads SGHTA; CDR2 reads FQGNSA. The CDR3 is 15 residues long.

CDR3 in DNA: TGTGCCAGCAGCTTAGTTACTAGCGGGGGCTCCTACGAGCAGTACTTC. Encoded protein: CASSLVTSGGSYEQYF. The V and J genes are TRBV7-9 and TRBJ2-7, with 11 bases identical to TRBD2. This CDR3 is 16 amino acids long. V dropped 1 base and J dropped 0; count of bases not matched to a gene: 2. CDR1 and CDR2 from the germline V gene are SEHNR and FQNEAQ (reference sequence).

The CDR3 coding sequence is TGCGCCAGCAGCCGAACTTACAAGGCGGACACCGGGGAGCTGTTTTTT. It yields the protein CASSRTYKADTGELFF. The chain carries TRBV4-3 and TRBJ2-2; D is ambiguous. V lost 4 bases, J lost 3 bases, and 15 bases lay in between. CDR1 LGHNA and CDR2 YSLEER come from the germline V gene. The CDR3 is 16 residues long.

The chain recombines TRBV4-2 with TRBJ2-5; 9 bases align to TRBD2. The J call may be incorrect, as the DNA end agrees better with TRBJ2-7. The CDR3 totals 15 residues. Germline values: CDR1 LGHNA, CDR2 YNFKEQ. CDR3 bases: TGTGCCAGCAGTCGACGGGCGGGAGGGCCCTACGAGCAGTACTTC. It translates to CASSRRAGGPYEQYF.

This clonotype was detected a few times. The genes are TRBV29-1 and TRBJ2-1; weak D call: TRBD2 (6 bases). Germline V gene data show CDR1 as SQVTM and CDR2 as ANQGSEA. V was shortened by 6 bases and J by 2 bases, with 17 bases between the two germline ends. The CDR3 length is 15 residues. The CDR3 here is CSVREPTLTYNEQFF. The CDR3 DNA is TGCAGCGTCCGGGAGCCCACTTTAACCTACAATGAGCAGTTCTTC.

V gene TRBV3-1 combines with J gene TRBJ2-5; D possibly corresponds to TRBD2 (6 bases). This CDR3 comprises 15 residues. Trimming left V 6 bases short and J 2 bases short, with 16 bases between. CDR1 is LGHDT, CDR2 YNNKEL, per germline (reference sequence). CDR3: CASRLGGSSQETQYF. CDR3 nucleotides: TGTGCCAGCAGGTTGGGGGGTAGTAGTCAAGAGACCCAGTACTTC.

Notes on this clonotype: The germline gene is not matched at one end of the junction; a read error may be the cause. This chain joins TRBV28 and TRBJ2-7; tentatively, D is TRBD1 (6 bases). The J call may be wrong; the DNA end is better matched by TRBJ2-5. The CDR3 is made up of 14 amino acids. Germline V CDR1 and CDR2: MDHEN, SYDVKM. The CDR3 coding sequence is TGTGCCAGCAGCGAAGGACAGCGACAAGGGACCCAGTACTTC. It encodes CASSEGQRQGTQYF.

This chain uses TRBV5-4 with TRBJ2-2; perhaps TRBD1 as D (5 bases). Germline V CDR1 and CDR2: SGHNT, YYREEE (reference sequence). V was trimmed by 0 bases and J by 0 bases, leaving 6 bases between them. The CDR3 has 15 amino acids. The CDR3 spells CASSLVQANTGELFF. DNA for the CDR3: TGTGCCAGCAGCTTGGTACAGGCGAACACCGGGGAGCTGTTTTTT.

CDR3 in DNA: TGTGCCAGCAGTCCCCCTAGGGACAGAATAAACTATGGCTACACCTTC. Translated: CASSPPRDRINYGYTF. The chain joins TRBV6-5 to TRBJ1-2; 7 bases are a match to TRBD1. Germline V CDR1 and CDR2: MNHEY, SVGAGI. This CDR3 has 16 residues. Trimming removed 5 bases from V and 2 bases from J; junction bases left unmatched: 11.

The chain couples TRBV4-1 to TRBJ2-7; tentatively, D is TRBD1 (5 bases). The germline V gene has CDR1 MGHRA and CDR2 YSYEKL. Trimming shortened V by 4 bases and J by 3 bases, and 13 bases separated the two germline ends. The CDR3 has 14 residues. The CDR3 DNA reads TGCGCCAGCAGCCCCAGGGTACAAGACTACGAGCAGTACTTC. Translated, it gives CASSPRVQDYEQYF.

The J gene is TRBJ1-5, the V gene TRBV6-5; D is ambiguous. The V and J ends lost 6 bases and 2 bases respectively, with 14 bases between them. Germline CDR1 and CDR2: MNHEY and SVGAGI. The CDR3 totals 15 residues. The CDR3 DNA follows: TGTGCCAGCAGCTGGACTGGGGTCGGCAATCAGCCCCAGCATTTT. Residues: CASSWTGVGNQPQHF.

DNA for the CDR3: TGTGCCAGCAGCATGGGACAGGGTTCTTTCTCTGGGGCCAACGTCCTGACTTTC. Amino acids: CASSMGQGSFSGANVLTF. The chain combines TRBV11-2 with TRBJ2-6; 9 bases align to TRBD1. The CDR3 length is 18 residues. V shed 5 bases and J 0 bases; nucleotides not matched to a gene: 8. Germline CDR1 and CDR2: SGHAT and FQNNGV.

The chain uses TRBV7-9 and TRBJ1-4; D uncertain. Per the germline V gene, CDR1 is SEHNR and CDR2 is FQNEAQ (reference sequence). The V and J ends lost 5 bases and 5 bases respectively, with 18 bases between them. CDR3 length equals 16 residues. The CDR3 coding sequence is TGTGCCAGCAGCCCAGCGCAGACTGGGCGAAATGAAAAACTGTTTTTT. Protein sequence: CASSPAQTGRNEKLFF.

The chain carries TRBV12-3 or TRBV12-4 and TRBJ2-1, with 13 positions matching TRBD2. TRBJ2-7 matches the DNA end more closely, so the J call is doubtful. The CDR3 contains 15 residues. The CDR3 DNA follows: TGTGCCAGCAGTTCTGAACTAGCGGGGGGGAATGAGCAGTACTTC. Protein product: CASSSELAGGNEQYF.